Below, 28 T cell receptor beta chains from the same sample are listed, as sequenced in a study of early T cells in non-severe SARS-CoV-2 infection. TCRdb itself ran the 5' RACE reads through MiXCR, one entry per CDR3 protein. The data contain around 12,000 distinct CDR3 sequences, around 5% of them singletons. Sequences were obtained from whole blood. These receptors were obtained from an adult who was a healthcare worker with PCR-confirmed SARS-CoV-2 infection or an uninfected control (not recorded which).

This clonotype came up a few times. The CDR3 DNA reads TGTGCCAGCAGCCAAGGCGGGGTCTCCTACAATGAGCAGTTCTTC. Its protein is CASSQGGVSYNEQFF. The chain uses TRBV3-1 and TRBJ2-1; possibly TRBD2 for D (6 bases). Looked up from germline, CDR1 is LGHDT and CDR2 is YNNKEL (reference sequence). Trimming shortened V by 1 base and J by 0 bases, and 7 bases separated the two germline ends. The CDR3 contains 15 residues.

This clonotype is categorized as medium-sized. V usage is TRBV6-1 and J usage is TRBJ1-4, with D hard to call. CDR3 length: 15 amino acids. The germline gives CDR1 MNHNS, CDR2 SASEGT. Trimming took off 5 bases at V and 17 bases at J, with 27 bases between the two ends. CDR3 coding DNA: TGTGCCAGCAGTCGTTATGGGGTAATAATGAACCTGCCCTTTTTT. It specifies CASSRYGVIMNLPFF.

The gene calls are TRBV6-5 and TRBJ2-7, with D possibly matching TRBD1 (5 bases). The CDR3 loop spans 13 amino acids. V lost 2 bases, J lost 3 bases, and 8 bases lay in between. Germline V gene sequence: CDR1 MNHEY, CDR2 SVGAGI. DNA for the CDR3: TGTGCCAGCAGTTACACGCAGGGCTACGAGCAGTACTTC. It specifies CASSYTQGYEQYF.

This clonotype has a handful of counts. The rearrangement links TRBV5-1 to TRBJ2-5, with 9 bases fitting TRBD2. Trimming at V came to 4 bases and at J to 2 bases, leaving 3 bases not matched to a gene. The CDR3 has 14 amino acids. Germline values: CDR1 SGHRS, CDR2 YFSETQ. The CDR3 sequence: CASSGGLAQETQYF. The CDR3, as DNA: TGCGCCAGCAGCGGGGGACTAGCTCAAGAGACCCAGTACTTC.

Sample share makes this clonotype medium-sized (0.01 to 0.1%). The chain couples TRBV30 to TRBJ2-1; D remains unclear. CDR1 and CDR2 from the germline V gene are GTSNPN and SVGIG (reference sequence). With 2 bases removed from V and 6 bases from J, the gap between germline ends came to 8 bases. This CDR3 has 12 residues. DNA for the CDR3: TGTGCCTGGAGTCCACGGGCCAATGAGCAGTTCTTC. Protein product: CAWSPRANEQFF.

This clonotype appeared many times. This chain connects TRBV9 to TRBJ2-1, with D unresolved. The V end lost 0 bases, the J end lost 0 bases, and 7 bases lay between the germline ends. This CDR3 is built from 15 residues. CDR1 is SGDLS, CDR2 YYNGEE, per germline. The CDR3 sequence: CASSVDTSSYNEQFF. CDR3 bases: TGTGCCAGCAGCGTAGACACCAGCTCCTACAATGAGCAGTTCTTC.

By frequency in the sample, this clonotype is medium-sized. Here the CDR3 DNA reads TGCAGTGCTCGAACAGACTATAATACGCAGTATTTT. Translation: CSARTDYNTQYF. V is TRBV20-1 and J is TRBJ2-3, with D perhaps matching TRBD2 (5 bases). CDR1 and CDR2 from the germline V gene are DFQATT and SNEGSKA (reference sequence). Trimming shortened V by 5 bases and J by 7 bases, and 13 bases separated the two germline ends. The CDR3 is made up of 12 amino acids.

Ten or more counts support this clonotype. The chain has TRBV7-8 and TRBJ2-7; no reliable D call. V dropped 5 bases and J dropped 7 bases, with 21 bases sitting between them. This CDR3 contains 15 residues. Germline lookup yields CDR1 SGHVS and CDR2 FQNEAQ. CDR3 residues: CASSPVLASHGEQYF. The CDR3 nucleotides read TGTGCCAGCAGCCCGGTGTTAGCCTCCCATGGGGAGCAGTACTTC.

This clonotype showed up many times. The rearrangement joins TRBV29-1 to TRBJ2-4; no clear D. In germline, CDR1 is SQVTM, CDR2 ANQGSEA. The CDR3 totals 13 residues. Deletions cut 4 bases from V and 5 bases from J, with 12 bases between. The CDR3 DNA reads TGCAGCGTTGTGATAGCCCCCCAAAACATTCAGTACTTC. It is translated as CSVVIAPQNIQYF.

This clonotype is deemed medium-sized. This chain connects TRBV19 to TRBJ1-5; D remains unclear. This CDR3 comprises 10 residues. Trimming cost V 5 bases and J 7 bases, with 3 bases left between them. Germline CDR1 is LNHDA and CDR2 is SQIVND (reference sequence). Here the CDR3 DNA reads TGTGCCAGTAGTCGACAGCCCCAGCATTTT. Residues: CASSRQPQHF.

The genes are TRBV20-1 and TRBJ1-1; D might be TRBD1 (5 bases). The CDR3 sequence is 13 residues long. Germline lookup yields CDR1 DFQATT and CDR2 SNEGSKA (reference sequence). Deletions cut 8 bases from V and 6 bases from J, with 19 bases between. The CDR3 DNA sequence: TGCAGTACCCACGACGTGCAGGGAGCTGAAGCTTTCTTT. Its translation: CSTHDVQGAEAFF.

This clonotype was detected many times. The chain employs TRBV6-2 or TRBV6-3 and TRBJ1-1; D is unresolved. V was trimmed by 0 bases and J by 8 bases, leaving 13 bases between them. The CDR3 is 14 residues long. Looked up from germline, CDR1 is MNHEY and CDR2 is SVGEGT. The CDR3 DNA reads TGTGCCAGCAGTTACTCGGGCAGTGGGAACGAAGCTTTCTTT. Translation gives CASSYSGSGNEAFF.

This clonotype has a count of ten or more. The genes are TRBV12-3 or TRBV12-4 and TRBJ2-2; D gene uncertain. The CDR3 contains 12 residues. The germline V and J ends were trimmed by 2 bases and 2 bases, with 0 bases remaining between them. The CDR3 reads CASSLNTGELFF. Here the CDR3 DNA reads TGTGCCAGCAGTTTAAACACCGGGGAGCTGTTTTTT.

The chain has TRBV6-4 and TRBJ2-2, with TRBD1 matching 7 bases. Germline trimming cut 5 bases from V and 4 bases from J; bases unmatched to any gene: 4. This CDR3 has 14 residues. Germline-derived CDR1 and CDR2 are MRHNA and SNTAGT. Written as DNA, the CDR3 is TGTGCCAGCAGTCTCGAGGGGGCCACCGGGGAGCTGTTTTTT. Its protein product is CASSLEGATGELFF.

J is TRBJ2-1 and V is TRBV7-3, with 9 bases that match TRBD1. V was pared by 4 bases and J by 7 bases, with 2 bases of the junction left unmatched. The CDR3 runs to 13 residues. Germline CDR1 reads SGHTA; CDR2 reads FQGTGA. The CDR3 loop reads CASSSQGANEQFF. DNA for the CDR3: TGTGCCAGCAGCTCACAGGGGGCGAATGAGCAGTTCTTC.

This clonotype was counted between two and nine times. The rearrangement links TRBV29-1 to TRBJ1-1; D is unclear. The CDR3 has 13 residues. V lost 1 base, J lost 2 bases, and 8 bases lay in between. Germline CDR1 and CDR2: SQVTM and ANQGSEA. The CDR3 DNA reads TGCAGCGTTGAAGGCAGGCCCAACACTGAAGCTTTCTTT. The encoded protein is CSVEGRPNTEAFF.

This clonotype was picked up many times. The genes are TRBV20-1 and TRBJ2-5, with TRBD2 matching 8 bases. The CDR3 sequence is 11 residues long. Germline V CDR1 and CDR2: DFQATT, SNEGSKA (reference sequence). The V segment lost 6 bases and the J segment 7 bases; nucleotides outside the gene matches: 4. Here the CDR3 DNA reads TGCAGTGCCAGGACTAGCTCGACCCAGTACTTC. Protein product: CSARTSSTQYF.

In this sample, this clonotype turned up a few times. This chain uses TRBV2 with TRBJ2-6; D remains unclear. Trimming shortened V by 4 bases and J by 4 bases, and 2 bases separated the two germline ends. This CDR3 region has 12 residues. The germline V gene encodes CDR1 SNHLY and CDR2 FYNNEI. The CDR3 DNA sequence: TGTGCCAGCAGTGCAGGGGCCAACGTCCTGACTTTC. This sequence encodes CASSAGANVLTF. Combining the CDR3 with reference TRBV2 and TRBJ2-6 gives the whole variable domain EPEVTQTPSHQVTQMGQEVILRCVPISNHLYFYWYRQILGQKVEFLVSFYNNEISEKSEIFDDQFSVERPDGSNFTLKIRSTKLEDSAMYFCASSAGANVLTFGAGSRLTVL.

This clonotype is termed medium-sized. The chain links TRBV4-3 to TRBJ2-2; TRBD2 matches at 14 bases. V trimming: 4 bases; J trimming: 5 bases; junction bases outside the gene matches: 9. The CDR3 covers 18 residues. Germline loops: CDR1 LGHNA, CDR2 YSLEER. The CDR3: CASSRRLAGGPETGELFF. CDR3 nucleotides: TGCGCCAGCAGCCGCAGACTAGCGGGGGGGCCGGAGACCGGGGAGCTGTTTTTT.

In its sample, this clonotype ranks as large. The gene calls are TRBV6-4 and TRBJ2-2; 8 bases fit TRBD1. After removal of 8 bases from V and 5 bases from J, the junction contained 7 bases not matched to a gene. The CDR3 spans 14 residues. Germline CDR1 MRHNA, CDR2 SNTAGT. The chain's CDR3 is CASRETGETGELFF. CDR3 DNA: TGTGCCAGCCGAGAGACAGGGGAGACCGGGGAGCTGTTTTTT.

CDR3 sequence: CASSLTGRRGWGADTEAFF. The CDR3 DNA reads TGTGCCAGCAGCTTAACGGGCCGACGTGGTTGGGGAGCGGACACTGAAGCTTTCTTT. The chain uses TRBV7-2 and TRBJ1-1, with D hard to call. The germline gives CDR1 SGHTA, CDR2 FQGNSA. The CDR3 spans 19 residues. V dropped 2 bases and J dropped 3 bases, with 25 bases sitting between them.

This clonotype was counted only a few times. V gene TRBV2 combines with J gene TRBJ2-1; 7 nucleotides align to TRBD1. Germline trimming cut 5 bases from V and 6 bases from J; bases unmatched to any gene: 7. The CDR3 consists of 14 residues. Germline loops: CDR1 SNHLY, CDR2 FYNNEI. The CDR3 protein is CASSRQGRGNEQFF. The CDR3, as DNA: TGTGCCAGCAGTCGACAGGGTCGAGGCAATGAGCAGTTCTTC.

This clonotype was seen repeatedly, ten times or more. V and J are TRBV11-2 and TRBJ1-6; no clear D gene. The CDR3 contains 17 residues. V lost 1 base to trimming and J lost 7 bases, with 17 bases between them. The germline gives CDR1 SGHAT, CDR2 FQNNGV. Here the CDR3 reads CASSLGIGGRKNSPLHF. For the CDR3, the DNA is TGTGCCAGCAGCTTAGGCATAGGCGGAAGAAAAAATTCACCCCTCCACTTT.

In the case of this clonotype: Being one base from a much bigger clone, this may be a read error. The V and J genes are TRBV11-2 and TRBJ2-4; possible D gene TRBD2, 5 bases. From germline, CDR1 is SGHAT and CDR2 FQNNGV. This CDR3 is 14 amino acids long. CDR3 DNA sequence: TGTGCCAGCAGCTCCCGTCTAGCCAAAAACACTCAGTACTTC. Translated, it gives CASSSRLAKNTQYF.

This clonotype appeared a few times. The chain has TRBV20-1 and TRBJ2-1, with D unclear. Germline loops: CDR1 DFQATT, CDR2 SNEGSKA (reference sequence). The CDR3 is made up of 13 amino acids. Trimming left V 0 bases short and J 6 bases short, with 9 bases between. This CDR3 reads CSARDISANEQFF. The CDR3 region has the DNA TGCAGTGCTAGAGATATAAGCGCCAATGAGCAGTTCTTC.

The table lists this clonotype with many counts. The chain couples TRBV11-2 to TRBJ2-7; a weak D match, TRBD2 (6 bases). Germline CDR1 reads SGHAT; CDR2 reads FQNNGV. This CDR3 has 16 residues. V was trimmed by 5 bases and J by 2 bases, leaving 19 bases between them. CDR3 nucleotides: TGTGCCAGCAGCCCCCTTGGCCGTGCGGGAACCTACGAGCAGTACTTC. This translates into CASSPLGRAGTYEQYF.

This clonotype is termed medium-sized. This chain uses TRBV7-2 with TRBJ2-1; 12 nucleotides align to TRBD2. Unmatched junction bases numbered 6, after V lost 4 bases and J lost 8 bases. Germline lookup yields CDR1 SGHTA and CDR2 FQGNSA. The CDR3 sequence is 15 residues long. CDR3 sequence reads: CASSSLAGGEDEQFF. In DNA form, the CDR3 reads TGTGCCAGCAGCTCTCTAGCGGGGGGGGAGGATGAGCAGTTCTTC.

This chain links TRBV9 with TRBJ2-1; D possibly corresponds to TRBD2 (6 bases). V was pared by 4 bases and J by 9 bases, with 14 bases between. Germline lookup yields CDR1 SGDLS and CDR2 YYNGEE. The CDR3 covers 13 residues. CDR3 in DNA: TGTGCCAGCAGCTCCCAGACTAGGGGTGAGCAGTTCTTC. The encoded protein is CASSSQTRGEQFF.